This T cell receptor (beta chain) was observed in a study of blood T cells in healthy people across ages. A J-beta primer mix and a sample-barcoded 5' primer were used in a second PCR of about 7 to 11 cycles. TCRdb fed the 5' RACE reads into MiXCR, producing one record per CDR3 protein. Among 650,000 to 1,000,000 distinct CDR3 sequences listed, 36% were seen once. Germline loops: CDR1 SGHRS, CDR2 YFSETQ. This CDR3 spans 16 amino acids. J lost 7 bases, V lost 5 bases, and 12 bases had no gene match. Of note for this clonotype: One base away lies a much larger clone, so this may be a sequencing read error.

J is TRBJ2-5 and V is TRBV5-1; the match to TRBD2 covers 12 bases. The material sequenced was blood. This TCR was sampled from a man between 18 and 29 years old in good health. In DNA, the CDR3 is TGCGCCAGCAGACCTAGCGGGGGGGCTTTCCAGGGGACCCAGTACTTC. Amino acids: CASRPSGGAFQGTQYF.